This TCR beta chain was recovered during a study of low-dose radiotherapy and immunotherapy resistance in tumors. The germline gives CDR1 MDHEN, CDR2 SYDVKM. Unmatched junction bases numbered 10, after V lost 5 bases and J lost 11 bases. This CDR3 has 14 residues. TRAV- and TRBV-specific primers, spanning alpha and beta chains, primed first-strand cDNA. TCRs were amplified for 15 to 25 PCR cycles with a constant-region primer and V-primer adapter. The authors amplified isolated mRNA by in vitro transcription. TCRdb re-called the reads with MiXCR, one entry per CDR3 protein. Of nearly 60,000 distinct CDR3 sequences listed, 20% to 25% are singletons. This sample's time point: after trial treatment. Described treatment: LDRT plus nivolumab, ipilimumab, low-dose cyclophosphamide and aspirin (RACIN trial).

The sample here was PBMCs, taken after low-dose radiotherapy plus immunotherapy. The clonotype comes from a male donor with prostate cancer. The chain joins TRBV28 to TRBJ2-1; 9 bases line up with TRBD2. The CDR3 sequence: CASSETSGRPKQFF. In DNA, the CDR3 is TGTGCCAGCAGTGAGACTAGCGGAAGACCCAAGCAGTTCTTC.